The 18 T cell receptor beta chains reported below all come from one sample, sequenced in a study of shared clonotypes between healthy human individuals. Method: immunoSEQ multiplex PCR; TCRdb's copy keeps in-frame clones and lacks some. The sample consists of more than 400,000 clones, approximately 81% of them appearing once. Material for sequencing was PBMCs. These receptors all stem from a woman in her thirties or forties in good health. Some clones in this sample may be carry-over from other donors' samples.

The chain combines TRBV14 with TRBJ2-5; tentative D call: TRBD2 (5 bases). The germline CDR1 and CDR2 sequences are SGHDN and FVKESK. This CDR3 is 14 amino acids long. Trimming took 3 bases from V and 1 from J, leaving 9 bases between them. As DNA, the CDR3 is TGTGCCAGCAGCCACCTACTAGGCCAAGAGACCCAGTACTTC. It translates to CASSHLLGQETQYF.

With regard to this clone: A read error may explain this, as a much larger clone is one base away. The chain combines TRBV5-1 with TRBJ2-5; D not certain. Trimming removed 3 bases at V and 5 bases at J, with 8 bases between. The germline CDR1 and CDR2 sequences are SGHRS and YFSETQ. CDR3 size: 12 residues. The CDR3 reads CASSYAYETQYF. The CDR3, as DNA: TGCGCCAGCAGCTACGCCTACGAGACCCAGTACTTC.

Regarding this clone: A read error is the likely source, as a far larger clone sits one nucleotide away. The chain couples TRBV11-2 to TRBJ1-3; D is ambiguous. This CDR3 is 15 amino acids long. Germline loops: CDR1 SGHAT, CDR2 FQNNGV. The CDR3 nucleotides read TGTGCCAGCAGCTTAGCCGGGGATCTCGGAACCACCATATATTTT. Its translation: CASSLAGDLGTTIYF.

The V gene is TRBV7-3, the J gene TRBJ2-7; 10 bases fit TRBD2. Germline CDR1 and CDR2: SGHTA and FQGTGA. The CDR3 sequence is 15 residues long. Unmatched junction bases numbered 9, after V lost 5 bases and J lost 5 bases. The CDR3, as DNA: TGTGCCAGCAGCCCCCAGAGCGGGAGGGCAGACGAGCAGTACTTC. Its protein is CASSPQSGRADEQYF.

The CDR3 DNA reads as TGTGCCAGCAGCCCAGAGGGCGGTCGCAGGGGCTATGGCTACACCTTC. This sequence encodes CASSPEGGRRGYGYTF. The chain couples TRBV7-9 to TRBJ1-2; maybe TRBD1 (6 bases). Germline-derived CDR1 and CDR2 are SEHNR and FQNEAQ (reference sequence). The CDR3 has 16 amino acids. V lost 5 bases and J 4 bases, leaving 20 bases between the germline ends. The full variable domain, completed using reference TRBV7-9 and TRBJ1-2, is DTGVSQNPRHKITKRGQNVTFRCDPISEHNRLYWYRQTLGQGPEFLTYFQNEAQLEKSRLLSDRFSAERPKGSFSTLEIQRTEQGDSAMYLCASSPEGGRRGYGYTFGSGTRLTVV.

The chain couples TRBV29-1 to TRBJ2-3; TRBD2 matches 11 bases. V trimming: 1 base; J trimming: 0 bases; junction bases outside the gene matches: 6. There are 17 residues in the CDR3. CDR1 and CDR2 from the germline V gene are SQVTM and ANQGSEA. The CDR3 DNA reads TGCAGCGTTGAAGGGACTAGCGGGTCCTTTAGCACAGATACGCAGTATTTT. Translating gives CSVEGTSGSFSTDTQYF.

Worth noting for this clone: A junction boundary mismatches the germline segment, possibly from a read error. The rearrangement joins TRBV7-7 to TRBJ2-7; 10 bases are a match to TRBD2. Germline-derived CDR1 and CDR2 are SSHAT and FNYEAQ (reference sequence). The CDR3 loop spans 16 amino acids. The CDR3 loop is CASSLGASGRPDEQYF. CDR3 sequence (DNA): TGTGCTAGCAGCTTAGGGGCTAGCGGGAGACCAGACGAGCAGTACTTC. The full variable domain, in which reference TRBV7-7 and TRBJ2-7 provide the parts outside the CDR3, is GAGVSQSPRYKVTKRGQDVTLRCDPISSHATLYWYQQALGQGPEFLTYFNYEAQPDKSGLPSDRFSAERPEGSISTLTIQRTEQRDSAMYRCASSLGASGRPDEQYFGPGTRLTVT.

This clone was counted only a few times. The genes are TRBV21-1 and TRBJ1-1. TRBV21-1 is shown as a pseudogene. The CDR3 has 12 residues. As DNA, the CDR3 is TGTGCCAGCAGCCGTCGCCTCACTGAAGCTTTCTTT. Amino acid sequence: CASSRRLTEAFF.

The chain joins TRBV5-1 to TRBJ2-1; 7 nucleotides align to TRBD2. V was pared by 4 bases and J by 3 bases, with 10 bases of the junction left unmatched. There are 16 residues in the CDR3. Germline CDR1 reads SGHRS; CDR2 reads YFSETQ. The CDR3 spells CASSTPGVAGYNEQFF. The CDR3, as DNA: TGCGCCAGCAGCACCCCCGGGGTAGCGGGCTACAATGAGCAGTTCTTC.

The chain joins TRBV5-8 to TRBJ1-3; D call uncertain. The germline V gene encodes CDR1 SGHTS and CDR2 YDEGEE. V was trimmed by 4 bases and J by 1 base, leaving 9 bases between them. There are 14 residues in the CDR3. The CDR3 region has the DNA TGTGCCAGCAGCCCCATACGTTCTGGAAACACCATATATTTT. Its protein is CASSPIRSGNTIYF.

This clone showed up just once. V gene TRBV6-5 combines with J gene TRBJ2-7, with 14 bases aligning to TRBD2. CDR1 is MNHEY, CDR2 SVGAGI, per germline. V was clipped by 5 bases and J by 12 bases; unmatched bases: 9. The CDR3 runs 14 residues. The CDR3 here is CASSAGTSGSVRYF. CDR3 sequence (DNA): TGTGCCAGCAGTGCCGGGACTAGCGGGAGTGTGCGGTACTTC.

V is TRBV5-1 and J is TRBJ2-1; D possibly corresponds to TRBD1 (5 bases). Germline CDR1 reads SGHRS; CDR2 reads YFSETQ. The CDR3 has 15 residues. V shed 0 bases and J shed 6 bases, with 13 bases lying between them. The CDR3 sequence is CASSLGQIQTNEQFF. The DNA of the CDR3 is TGCGCCAGCAGCTTGGGACAGATTCAAACCAATGAGCAGTTCTTC. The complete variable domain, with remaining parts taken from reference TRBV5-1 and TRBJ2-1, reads KAGVTQTPRYLIKTRGQQVTLSCSPISGHRSVSWYQQTPGQGLQFLFEYFSETQRNKGNFPGRFSGRQFSNSRSEMNVSTLELGDSALYLCASSLGQIQTNEQFFGPGTRLTVL.

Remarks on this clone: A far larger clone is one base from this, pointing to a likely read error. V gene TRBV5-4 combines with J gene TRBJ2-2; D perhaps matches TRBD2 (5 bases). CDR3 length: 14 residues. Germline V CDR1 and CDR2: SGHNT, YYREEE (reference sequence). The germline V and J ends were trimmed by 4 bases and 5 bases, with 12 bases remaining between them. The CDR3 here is CASSPGGQTGELFF. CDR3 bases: TGTGCCAGCAGCCCCGGAGGTCAGACCGGGGAGCTGTTTTTT.

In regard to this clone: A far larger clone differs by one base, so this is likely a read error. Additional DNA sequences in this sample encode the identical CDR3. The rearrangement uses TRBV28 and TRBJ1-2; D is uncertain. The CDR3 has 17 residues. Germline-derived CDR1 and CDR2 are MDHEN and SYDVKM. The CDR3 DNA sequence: TGTGCCAGCAGTTTAGCTCGGTCACCTGCTATTAACTACGGCTACACCTTC. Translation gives CASSLARSPAINYGYTF.

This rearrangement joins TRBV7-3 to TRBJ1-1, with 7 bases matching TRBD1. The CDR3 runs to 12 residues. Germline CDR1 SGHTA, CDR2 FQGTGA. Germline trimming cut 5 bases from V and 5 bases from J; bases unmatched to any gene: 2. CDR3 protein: CASSQTGTEAFF. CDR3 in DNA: TGTGCCAGCAGCCAGACAGGGACTGAAGCTTTCTTT.

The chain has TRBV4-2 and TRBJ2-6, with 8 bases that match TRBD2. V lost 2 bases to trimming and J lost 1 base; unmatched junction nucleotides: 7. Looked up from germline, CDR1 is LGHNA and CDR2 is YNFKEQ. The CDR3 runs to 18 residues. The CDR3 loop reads CASSQSEGGGSGANVLTF. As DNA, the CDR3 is TGTGCCAGCAGCCAATCTGAGGGCGGGGGGTCTGGGGCCAACGTCCTGACTTTC.

The CDR3 spells CAWSPGLPNTEAFF. The CDR3, as DNA: TGTGCCTGGAGTCCGGGGCTCCCGAACACTGAAGCTTTCTTT. The rearrangement joins TRBV30 to TRBJ1-1; D might be TRBD1 (5 bases). Trimming stripped 2 bases from V and 1 base from J, with 11 bases between. CDR1 and CDR2 (germline): GTSNPN, SVGIG (reference sequence). The CDR3 extends over 14 amino acids.

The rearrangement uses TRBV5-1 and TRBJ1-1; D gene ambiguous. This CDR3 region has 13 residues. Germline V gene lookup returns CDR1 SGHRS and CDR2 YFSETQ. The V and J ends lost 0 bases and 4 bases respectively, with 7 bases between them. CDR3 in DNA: TGCGCCAGCAGCTTGGACATTGGCACTGAAGCTTTCTTT. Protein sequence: CASSLDIGTEAFF.